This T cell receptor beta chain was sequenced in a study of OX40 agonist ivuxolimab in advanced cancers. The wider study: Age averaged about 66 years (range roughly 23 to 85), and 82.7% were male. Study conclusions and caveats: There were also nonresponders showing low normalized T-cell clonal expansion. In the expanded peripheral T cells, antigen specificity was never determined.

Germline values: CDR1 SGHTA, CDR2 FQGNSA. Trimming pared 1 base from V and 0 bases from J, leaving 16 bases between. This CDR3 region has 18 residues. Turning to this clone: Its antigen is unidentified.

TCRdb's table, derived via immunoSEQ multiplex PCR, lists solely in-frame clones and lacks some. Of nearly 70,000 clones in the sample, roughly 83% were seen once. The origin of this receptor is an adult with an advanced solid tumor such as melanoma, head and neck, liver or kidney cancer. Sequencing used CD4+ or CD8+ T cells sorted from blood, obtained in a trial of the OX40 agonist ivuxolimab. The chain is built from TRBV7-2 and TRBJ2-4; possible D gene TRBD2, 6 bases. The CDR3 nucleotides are TGTGCCAGCAGCTTAGGGGGGGATAGGACTGTAGCCAAAAACATTCAGTACTTC. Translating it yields CASSLGGDRTVAKNIQYF. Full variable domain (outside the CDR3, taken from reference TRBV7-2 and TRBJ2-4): GAGVSQSPSNKVTEKGKDVELRCDPISGHTALYWYRQSLGQGLEFLIYFQGNSAPDKSGLPSDRFSAERTGGSVSTLTIQRTQQEDSAVYLCASSLGGDRTVAKNIQYFGAGTRLSVL.